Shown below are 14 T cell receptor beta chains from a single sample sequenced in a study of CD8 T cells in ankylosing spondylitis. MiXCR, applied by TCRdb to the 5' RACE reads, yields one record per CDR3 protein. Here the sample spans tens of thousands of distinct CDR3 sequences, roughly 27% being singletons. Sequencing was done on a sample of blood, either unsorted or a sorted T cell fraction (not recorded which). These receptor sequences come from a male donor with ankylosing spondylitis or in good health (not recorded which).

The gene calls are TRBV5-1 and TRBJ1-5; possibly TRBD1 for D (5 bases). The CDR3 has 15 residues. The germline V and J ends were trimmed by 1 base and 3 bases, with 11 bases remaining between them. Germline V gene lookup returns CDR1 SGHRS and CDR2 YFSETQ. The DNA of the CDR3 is TGCGCCAGCAGCTTGTATGGGGGGACCAATCAGCCCCAGCATTTT. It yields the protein CASSLYGGTNQPQHF.

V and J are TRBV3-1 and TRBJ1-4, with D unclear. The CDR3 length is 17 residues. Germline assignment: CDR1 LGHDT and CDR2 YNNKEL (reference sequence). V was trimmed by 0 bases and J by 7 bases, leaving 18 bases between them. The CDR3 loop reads CASSQEGMGIGGEKLFF. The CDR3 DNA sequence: TGTGCCAGCAGCCAAGAAGGGATGGGAATCGGTGGTGAAAAACTGTTTTTT. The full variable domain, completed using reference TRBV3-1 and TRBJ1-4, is DTAVSQTPKYLVTQMGNDKSIKCEQNLGHDTMYWYKQDSKKFLKIMFSYNNKELIINETVPNRFSPKSPDKAHLNLHINSLELGDSAVYFCASSQEGMGIGGEKLFFGSGTQLSVL.

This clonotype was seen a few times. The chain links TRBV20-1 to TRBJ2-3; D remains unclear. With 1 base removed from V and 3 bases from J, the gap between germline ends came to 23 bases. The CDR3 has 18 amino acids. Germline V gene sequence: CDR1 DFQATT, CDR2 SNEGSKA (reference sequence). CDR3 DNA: TGCAGTGCTAGAGCAGGCGGCGGATCTTCCCTGGGGACAGATACGCAGTATTTT. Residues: CSARAGGGSSLGTDTQYF.

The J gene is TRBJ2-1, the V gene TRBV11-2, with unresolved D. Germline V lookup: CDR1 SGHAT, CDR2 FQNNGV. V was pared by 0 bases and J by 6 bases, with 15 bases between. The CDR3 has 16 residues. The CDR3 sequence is CASSLDILGFGNEQFF. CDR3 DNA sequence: TGTGCCAGCAGCTTAGATATTTTGGGGTTCGGCAATGAGCAGTTCTTC.

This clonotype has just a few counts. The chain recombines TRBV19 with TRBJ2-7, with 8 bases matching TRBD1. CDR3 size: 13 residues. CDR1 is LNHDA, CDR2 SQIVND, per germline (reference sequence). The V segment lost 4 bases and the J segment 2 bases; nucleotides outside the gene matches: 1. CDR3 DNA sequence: TGTGCCAGTAGTAAGGACAGGGCCTACGAGCAGTACGTC. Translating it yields CASSKDRAYEQYV.

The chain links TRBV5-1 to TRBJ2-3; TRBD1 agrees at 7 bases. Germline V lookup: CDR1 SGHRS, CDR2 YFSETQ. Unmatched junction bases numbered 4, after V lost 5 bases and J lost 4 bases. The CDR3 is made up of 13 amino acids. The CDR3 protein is CASRTGSADTQYF. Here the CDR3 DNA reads TGCGCCAGCAGGACAGGGTCCGCAGATACGCAGTATTTT.

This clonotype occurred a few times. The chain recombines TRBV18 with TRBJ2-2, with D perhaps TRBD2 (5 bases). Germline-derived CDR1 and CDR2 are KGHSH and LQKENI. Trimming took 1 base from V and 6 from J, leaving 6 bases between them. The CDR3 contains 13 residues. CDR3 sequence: CASSPLDSGELFF. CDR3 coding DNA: TGTGCCAGCTCACCACTGGACTCCGGGGAGCTGTTTTTT. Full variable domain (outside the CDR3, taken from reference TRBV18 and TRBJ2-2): NAGVMQNPRHLVRRRGQEARLRCSPMKGHSHVYWYRQLPEEGLKFMVYLQKENIIDESGMPKERFSAEFPKEGPSILRIQQVVRGDSAAYFCASSPLDSGELFFGEGSRLTVL.

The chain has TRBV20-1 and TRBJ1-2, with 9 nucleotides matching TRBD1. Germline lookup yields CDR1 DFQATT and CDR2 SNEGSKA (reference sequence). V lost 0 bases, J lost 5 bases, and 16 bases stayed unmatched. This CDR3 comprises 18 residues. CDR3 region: CSARDLMADSGTGYGYTF. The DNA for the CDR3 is TGCAGTGCTAGAGATCTCATGGCTGACTCCGGGACAGGGTATGGCTACACCTTC.

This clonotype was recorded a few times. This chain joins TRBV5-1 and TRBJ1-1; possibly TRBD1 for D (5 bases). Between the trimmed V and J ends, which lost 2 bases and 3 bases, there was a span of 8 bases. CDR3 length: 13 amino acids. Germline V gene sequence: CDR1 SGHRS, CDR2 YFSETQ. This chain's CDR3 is CASSLPGDTEAFF. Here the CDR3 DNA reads TGCGCCAGCAGCTTACCGGGGGACACTGAAGCTTTCTTT.

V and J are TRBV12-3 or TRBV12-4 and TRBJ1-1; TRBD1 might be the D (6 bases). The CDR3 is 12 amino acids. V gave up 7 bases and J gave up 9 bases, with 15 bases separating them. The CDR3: CASTRDTLKAFF. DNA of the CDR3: TGTGCCAGCACCAGGGACACACTGAAAGCTTTCTTT.

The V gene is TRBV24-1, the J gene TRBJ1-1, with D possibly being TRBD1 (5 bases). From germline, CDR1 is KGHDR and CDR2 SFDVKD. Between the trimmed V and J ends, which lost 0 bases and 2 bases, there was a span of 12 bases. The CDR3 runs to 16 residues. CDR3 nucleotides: TGTGCCACCAGTGATTTGCGTGGGACGGTTAACACTGAAGCTTTCTTT. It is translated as CATSDLRGTVNTEAFF.

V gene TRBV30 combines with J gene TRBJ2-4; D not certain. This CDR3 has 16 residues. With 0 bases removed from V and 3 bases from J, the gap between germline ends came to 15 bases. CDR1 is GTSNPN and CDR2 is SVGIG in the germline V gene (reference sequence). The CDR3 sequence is CAWSVKGNLGKNIQYF. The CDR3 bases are TGTGCCTGGAGTGTAAAGGGTAACTTAGGCAAAAACATTCAGTACTTC.

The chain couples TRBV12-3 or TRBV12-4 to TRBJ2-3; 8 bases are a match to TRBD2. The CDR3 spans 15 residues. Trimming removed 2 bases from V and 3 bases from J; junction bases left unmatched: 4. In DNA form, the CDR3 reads TGTGCCAGCAGTTTACCCGGGAGGGGGACAGATACGCAGTATTTT. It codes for CASSLPGRGTDTQYF.

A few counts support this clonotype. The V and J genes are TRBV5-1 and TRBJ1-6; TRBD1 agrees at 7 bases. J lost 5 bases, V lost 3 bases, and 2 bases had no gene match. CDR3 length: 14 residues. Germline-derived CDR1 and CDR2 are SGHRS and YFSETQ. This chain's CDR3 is CASSSGTDNSPLHF. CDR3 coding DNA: TGCGCCAGCAGCTCCGGGACAGATAATTCACCCCTCCACTTT.